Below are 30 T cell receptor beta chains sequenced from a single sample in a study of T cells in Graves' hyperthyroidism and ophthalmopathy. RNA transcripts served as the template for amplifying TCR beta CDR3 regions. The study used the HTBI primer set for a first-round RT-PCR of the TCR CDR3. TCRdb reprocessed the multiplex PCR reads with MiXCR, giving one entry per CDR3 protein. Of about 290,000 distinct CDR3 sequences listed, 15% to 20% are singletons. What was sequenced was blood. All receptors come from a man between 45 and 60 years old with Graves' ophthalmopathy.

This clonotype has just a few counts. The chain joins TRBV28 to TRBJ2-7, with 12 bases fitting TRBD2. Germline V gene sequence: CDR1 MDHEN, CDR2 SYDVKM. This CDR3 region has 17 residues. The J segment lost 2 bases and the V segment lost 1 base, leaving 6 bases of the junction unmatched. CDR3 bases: TGTGCCAGCAGTTTATTGGGACTAGCGGGCTCAACCTACGAGCAGTACTTC. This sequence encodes CASSLLGLAGSTYEQYF.

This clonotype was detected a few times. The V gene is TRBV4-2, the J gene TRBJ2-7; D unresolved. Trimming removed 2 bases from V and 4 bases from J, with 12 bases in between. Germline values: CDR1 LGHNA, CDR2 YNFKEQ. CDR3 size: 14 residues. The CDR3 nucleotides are TGTGCCAGCAGCCAAATAGAAGGTGATTACGAGCAGTACTTC. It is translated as CASSQIEGDYEQYF.

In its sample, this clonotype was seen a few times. The CDR3 DNA is TGTGCCAGCAGCCACCGGGCAGGGGCTGACTATGGCTACACCTTC. Encoded protein: CASSHRAGADYGYTF. V is TRBV7-2 and J is TRBJ1-2, with D maybe TRBD1 (6 bases). Germline V lookup: CDR1 SGHTA, CDR2 FQGNSA. V lost 5 bases and J 3 bases, leaving 16 bases between the germline ends. The CDR3 has 15 residues. The whole variable domain, remainder taken from reference TRBV7-2 and TRBJ1-2, is GAGVSQSPSNKVTEKGKDVELRCDPISGHTALYWYRQSLGQGLEFLIYFQGNSAPDKSGLPSDRFSAERTGGSVSTLTIQRTQQEDSAVYLCASSHRAGADYGYTFGSGTRLTVV.

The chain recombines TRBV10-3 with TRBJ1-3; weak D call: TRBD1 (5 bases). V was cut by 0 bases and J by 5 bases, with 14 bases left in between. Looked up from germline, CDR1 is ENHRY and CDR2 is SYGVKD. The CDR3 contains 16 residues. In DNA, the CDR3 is TGTGCCATCAGTGAGTCATCGCAGGGAATGAGAAACACCATATATTTT. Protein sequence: CAISESSQGMRNTIYF.

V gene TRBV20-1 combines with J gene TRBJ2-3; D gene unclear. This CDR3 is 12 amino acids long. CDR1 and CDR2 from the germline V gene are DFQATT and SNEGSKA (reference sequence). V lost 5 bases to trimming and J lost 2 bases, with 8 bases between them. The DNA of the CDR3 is TGCAGTGCTGCCCGAGACACAGATACGCAGTATTTT. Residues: CSAARDTDTQYF.

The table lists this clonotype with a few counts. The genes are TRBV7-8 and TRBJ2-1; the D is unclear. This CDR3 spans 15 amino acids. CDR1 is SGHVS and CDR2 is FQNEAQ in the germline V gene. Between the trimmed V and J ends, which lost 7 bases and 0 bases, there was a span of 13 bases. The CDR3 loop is CASTSVGLSYNEQFF. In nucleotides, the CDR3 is TGTGCCAGCACTTCCGTGGGTCTCTCCTACAATGAGCAGTTCTTC.

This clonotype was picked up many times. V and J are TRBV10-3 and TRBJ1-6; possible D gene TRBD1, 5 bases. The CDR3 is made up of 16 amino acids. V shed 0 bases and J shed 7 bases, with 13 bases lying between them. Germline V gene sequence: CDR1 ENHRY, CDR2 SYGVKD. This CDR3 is CAISESPGRRNSPLHF. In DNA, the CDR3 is TGTGCCATCAGTGAGTCTCCAGGGCGACGGAATTCACCCCTCCACTTT.

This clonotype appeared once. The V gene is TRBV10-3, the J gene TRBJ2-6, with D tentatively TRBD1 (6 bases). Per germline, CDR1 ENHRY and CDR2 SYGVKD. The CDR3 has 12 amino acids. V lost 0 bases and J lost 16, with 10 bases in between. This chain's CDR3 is CAISESGTKLTF. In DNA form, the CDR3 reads TGTGCCATCAGTGAGTCTGGGACAAAGCTGACTTTC.

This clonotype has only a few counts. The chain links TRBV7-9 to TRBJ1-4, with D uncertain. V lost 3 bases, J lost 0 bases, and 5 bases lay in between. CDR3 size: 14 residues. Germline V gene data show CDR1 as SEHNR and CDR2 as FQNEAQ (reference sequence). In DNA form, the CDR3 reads TGTGCCAGCAGCTTTGGGGCAACTAATGAAAAACTGTTTTTT. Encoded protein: CASSFGATNEKLFF.

The CDR3 loop reads CASSYLGTSAGGTEAFF. CDR3 nucleotides: TGTGCCAGCAGTTACCTAGGGACGTCGGCGGGGGGCACTGAAGCTTTCTTT. This chain connects TRBV6-5 to TRBJ1-1, with a tentative D call TRBD1 (5 bases). Germline lookup yields CDR1 MNHEY and CDR2 SVGAGI. The CDR3 loop spans 17 amino acids. Between the trimmed V and J ends, which lost 2 bases and 4 bases, there was a span of 20 bases.

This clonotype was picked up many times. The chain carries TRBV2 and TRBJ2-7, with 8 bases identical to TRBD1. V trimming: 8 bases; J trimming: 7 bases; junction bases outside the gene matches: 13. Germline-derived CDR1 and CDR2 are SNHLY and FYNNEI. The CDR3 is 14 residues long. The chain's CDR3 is CASSQGGQSREQYF. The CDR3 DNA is TGTGCCAGCTCACAGGGGGGACAGTCGAGGGAGCAGTACTTC.

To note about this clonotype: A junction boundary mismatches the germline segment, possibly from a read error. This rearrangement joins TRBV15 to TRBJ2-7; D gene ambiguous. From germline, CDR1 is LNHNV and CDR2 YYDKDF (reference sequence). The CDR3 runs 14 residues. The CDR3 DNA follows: TGTGCCACCAGCAGAGAAGGCTACTCCTACGAGCAGCACTTC. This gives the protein CATSREGYSYEQHF. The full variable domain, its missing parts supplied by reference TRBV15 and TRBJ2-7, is DAMVIQNPRYQVTQFGKPVTLSCSQTLNHNVMYWYQQKSSQAPKLLFHYYDKDFNNEADTPDNFQSRRPNTSFCFLDIRSPGLGDTAMYLCATSREGYSYEQHFGPGTRLTVT.

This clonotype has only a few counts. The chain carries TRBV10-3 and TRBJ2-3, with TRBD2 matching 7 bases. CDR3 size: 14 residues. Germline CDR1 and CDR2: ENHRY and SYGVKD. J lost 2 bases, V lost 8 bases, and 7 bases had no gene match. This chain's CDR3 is CAIQPSGYTDTQYF. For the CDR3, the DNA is TGTGCCATCCAACCTAGCGGATACACAGATACGCAGTATTTT.

The CDR3: CASSYPTGTSGPTDTQYF. As DNA, the CDR3 is TGTGCCAGCAGTTACCCAACCGGGACTAGCGGGCCTACAGATACGCAGTATTTT. The chain is built from TRBV6-9 and TRBJ2-3, with 12 bases identical to TRBD2. Looked up from germline, CDR1 is MNHGY and CDR2 is SVAAGI. V lost 3 bases, J lost 3 bases, and 10 bases stayed unmatched. The CDR3 covers 18 residues.

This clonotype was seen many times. DNA of the CDR3: TGTGCCAGCAGCCAACGCGGGATAGCGGTTCACACCGGGGAGCTGTTTTTT. Encoded protein: CASSQRGIAVHTGELFF. This chain joins TRBV3-1 and TRBJ2-2; possibly TRBD2 for D (6 bases). Per the germline V gene, CDR1 is LGHDT and CDR2 is YNNKEL (reference sequence). With 2 bases removed from V and 3 bases from J, the gap between germline ends came to 16 bases. The CDR3 covers 17 residues.

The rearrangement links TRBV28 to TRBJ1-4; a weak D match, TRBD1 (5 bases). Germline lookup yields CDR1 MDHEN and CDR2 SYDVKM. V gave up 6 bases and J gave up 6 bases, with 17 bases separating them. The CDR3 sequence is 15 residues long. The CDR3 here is CASSRRAGGYEKLFF. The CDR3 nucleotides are TGTGCCAGCAGCCGCCGGGCCGGGGGGTATGAAAAACTGTTTTTT. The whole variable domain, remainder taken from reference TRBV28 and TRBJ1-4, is DVKVTQSSRYLVKRTGEKVFLECVQDMDHENMFWYRQDPGLGLRLIYFSYDVKMKEKGDIPEGYSVSREKKERFSLILESASTNQTSMYLCASSRRAGGYEKLFFGSGTQLSVL.

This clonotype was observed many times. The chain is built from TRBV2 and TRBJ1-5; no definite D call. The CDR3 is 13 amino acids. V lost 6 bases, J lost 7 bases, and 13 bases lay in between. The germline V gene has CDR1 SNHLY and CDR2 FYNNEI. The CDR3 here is CASSEGMWQPQHF. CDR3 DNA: TGTGCCAGCAGCGAGGGAATGTGGCAGCCCCAGCATTTT.

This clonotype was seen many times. The CDR3 spells CASSPNRDRLNTEAFF. Written as DNA, the CDR3 is TGCGCCAGCAGCCCCAACCGGGACAGATTGAACACTGAAGCTTTCTTT. V and J are TRBV5-1 and TRBJ1-1; 7 bases map to TRBD1. Germline trimming cut 4 bases from V and 0 bases from J; bases unmatched to any gene: 9. CDR3 length equals 16 residues. Germline CDR1 SGHRS, CDR2 YFSETQ. Combining the CDR3 with reference TRBV5-1 and TRBJ1-1 gives the whole variable domain KAGVTQTPRYLIKTRGQQVTLSCSPISGHRSVSWYQQTPGQGLQFLFEYFSETQRNKGNFPGRFSGRQFSNSRSEMNVSTLELGDSALYLCASSPNRDRLNTEAFFGQGTRLTVV.

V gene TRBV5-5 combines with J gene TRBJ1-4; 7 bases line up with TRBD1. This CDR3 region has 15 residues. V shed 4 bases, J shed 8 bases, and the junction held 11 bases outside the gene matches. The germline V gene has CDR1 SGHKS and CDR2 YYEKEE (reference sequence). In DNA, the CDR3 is TGTGCCAGCAGCGGAACGGGACAGCGGCAAGAAAAACTGTTTTTT. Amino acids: CASSGTGQRQEKLFF.

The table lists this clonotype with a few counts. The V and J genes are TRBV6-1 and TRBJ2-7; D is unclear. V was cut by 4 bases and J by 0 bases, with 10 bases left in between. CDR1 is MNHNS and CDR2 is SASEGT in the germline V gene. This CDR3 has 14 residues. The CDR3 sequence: CASSVGQTSYEQYF. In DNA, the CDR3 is TGTGCCAGCAGTGTCGGCCAGACCTCCTACGAGCAGTACTTC.

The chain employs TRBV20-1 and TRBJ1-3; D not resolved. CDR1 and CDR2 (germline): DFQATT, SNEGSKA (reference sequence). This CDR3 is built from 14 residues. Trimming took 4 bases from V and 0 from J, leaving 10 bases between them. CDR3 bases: TGCAGTGCTACCGGATTCAGCTCTGGAAACACCATATATTTT. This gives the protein CSATGFSSGNTIYF.

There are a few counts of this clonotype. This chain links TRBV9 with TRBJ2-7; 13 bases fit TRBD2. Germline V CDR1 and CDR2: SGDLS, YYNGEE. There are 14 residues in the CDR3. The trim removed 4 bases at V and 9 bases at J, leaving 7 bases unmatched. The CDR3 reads CASSFGTSGELQYF. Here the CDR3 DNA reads TGTGCCAGCAGCTTCGGGACTAGCGGGGAACTGCAGTACTTC.

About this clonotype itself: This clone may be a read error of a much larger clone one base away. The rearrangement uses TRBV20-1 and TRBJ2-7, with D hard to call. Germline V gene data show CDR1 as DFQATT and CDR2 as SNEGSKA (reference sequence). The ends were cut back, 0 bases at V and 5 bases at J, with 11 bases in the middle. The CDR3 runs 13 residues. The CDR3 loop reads CSARERRTHEQYF. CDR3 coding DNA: TGCAGTGCTAGAGAGAGGAGAACCCACGAGCAGTACTTC.

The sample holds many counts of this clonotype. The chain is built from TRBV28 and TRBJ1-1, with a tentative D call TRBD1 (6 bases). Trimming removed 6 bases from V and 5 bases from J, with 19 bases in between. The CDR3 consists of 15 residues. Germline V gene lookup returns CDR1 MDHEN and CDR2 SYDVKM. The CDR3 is CASRGRAGAKTEAFF. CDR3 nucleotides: TGTGCCAGCAGGGGGCGGGCGGGGGCAAAGACTGAAGCTTTCTTT.

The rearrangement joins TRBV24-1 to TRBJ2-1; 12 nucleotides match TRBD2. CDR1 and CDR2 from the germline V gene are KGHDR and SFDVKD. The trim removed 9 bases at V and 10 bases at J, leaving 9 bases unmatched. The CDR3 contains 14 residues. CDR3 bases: TGTGCCACCGGTACTCTAGCGGGAGGGTCGGAGCAGTTCTTC. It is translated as CATGTLAGGSEQFF.

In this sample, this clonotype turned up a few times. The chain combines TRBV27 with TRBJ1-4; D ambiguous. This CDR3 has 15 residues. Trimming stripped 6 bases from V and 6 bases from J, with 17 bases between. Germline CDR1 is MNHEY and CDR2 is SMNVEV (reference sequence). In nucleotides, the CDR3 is TGTGCCAGCAGGAGGGATCCGACTGTTGATGAAAAACTGTTTTTT. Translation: CASRRDPTVDEKLFF.

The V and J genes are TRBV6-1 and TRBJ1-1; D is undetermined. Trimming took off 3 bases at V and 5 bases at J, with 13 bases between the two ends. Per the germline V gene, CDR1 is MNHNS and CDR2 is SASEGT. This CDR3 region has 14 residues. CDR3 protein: CASSEGRMSTEAFF. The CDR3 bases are TGTGCCAGCAGTGAGGGCAGGATGAGTACTGAAGCTTTCTTT.

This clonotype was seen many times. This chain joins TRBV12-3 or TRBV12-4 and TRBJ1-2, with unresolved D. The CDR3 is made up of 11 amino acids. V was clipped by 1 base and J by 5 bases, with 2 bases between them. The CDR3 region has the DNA TGTGCCAGCAGTTTAGATTATGGCTACACCTTC. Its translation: CASSLDYGYTF.

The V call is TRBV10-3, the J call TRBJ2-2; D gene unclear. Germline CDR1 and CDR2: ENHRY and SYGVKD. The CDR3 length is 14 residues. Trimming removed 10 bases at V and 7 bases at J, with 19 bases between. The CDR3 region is CASRTTSSGGELFF. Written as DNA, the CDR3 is TGTGCCAGCAGAACTACCTCCTCGGGCGGGGAGCTGTTTTTT.

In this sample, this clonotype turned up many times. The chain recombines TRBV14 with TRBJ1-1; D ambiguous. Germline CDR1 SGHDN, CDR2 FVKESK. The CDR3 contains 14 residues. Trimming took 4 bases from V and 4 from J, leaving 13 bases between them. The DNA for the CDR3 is TGTGCCAGCAGCCCCATGAAGGGTTTCACTGAAGCTTTCTTT. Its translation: CASSPMKGFTEAFF. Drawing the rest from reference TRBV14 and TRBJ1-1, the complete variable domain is EAGVTQFPSHSVIEKGQTVTLRCDPISGHDNLYWYRRVMGKEIKFLLHFVKESKQDESGMPNNRFLAERTGGTYSTLKVQPAELEDSGVYFCASSPMKGFTEAFFGQGTRLTVV.